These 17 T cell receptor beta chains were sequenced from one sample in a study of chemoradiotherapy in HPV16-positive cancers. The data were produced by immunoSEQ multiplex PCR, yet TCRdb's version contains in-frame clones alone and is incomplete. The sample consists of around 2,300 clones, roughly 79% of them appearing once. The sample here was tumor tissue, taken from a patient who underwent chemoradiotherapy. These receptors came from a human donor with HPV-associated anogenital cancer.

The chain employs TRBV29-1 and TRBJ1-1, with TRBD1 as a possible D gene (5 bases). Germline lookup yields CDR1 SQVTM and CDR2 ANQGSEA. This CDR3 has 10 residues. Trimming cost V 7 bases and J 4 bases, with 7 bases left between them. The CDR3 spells CSGQTTEAFF. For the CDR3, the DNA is TGCAGCGGACAGACCACTGAAGCTTTCTTT.

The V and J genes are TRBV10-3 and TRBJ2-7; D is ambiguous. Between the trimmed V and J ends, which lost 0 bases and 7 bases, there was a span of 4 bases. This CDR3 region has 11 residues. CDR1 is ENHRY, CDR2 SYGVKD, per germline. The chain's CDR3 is CAISESREQYF. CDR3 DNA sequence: TGTGCCATCAGTGAGTCTAGGGAGCAGTACTTC.

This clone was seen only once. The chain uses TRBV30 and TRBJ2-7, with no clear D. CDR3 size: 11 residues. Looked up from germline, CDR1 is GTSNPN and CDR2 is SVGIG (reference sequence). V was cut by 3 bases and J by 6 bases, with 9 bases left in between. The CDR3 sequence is CAWSGPREQYF. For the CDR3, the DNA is TGTGCCTGGAGCGGCCCTCGCGAGCAGTACTTC.

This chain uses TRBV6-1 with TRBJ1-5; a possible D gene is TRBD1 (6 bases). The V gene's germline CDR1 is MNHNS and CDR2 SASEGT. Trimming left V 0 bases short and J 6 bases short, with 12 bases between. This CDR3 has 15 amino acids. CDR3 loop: CASSEAPGESQPQHF. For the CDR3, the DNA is TGTGCCAGCAGTGAAGCCCCAGGGGAGAGTCAGCCCCAGCATTTT.

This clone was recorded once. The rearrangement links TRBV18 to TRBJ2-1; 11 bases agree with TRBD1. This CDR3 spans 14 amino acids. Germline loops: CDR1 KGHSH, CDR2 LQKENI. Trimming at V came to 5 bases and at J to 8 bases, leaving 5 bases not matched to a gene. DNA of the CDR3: TGTGCCAGCTCAGCCGGGACAGGGGGTGATGAGCAGTTCTTC. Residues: CASSAGTGGDEQFF. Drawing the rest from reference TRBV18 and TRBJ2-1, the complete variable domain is NAGVMQNPRHLVRRRGQEARLRCSPMKGHSHVYWYRQLPEEGLKFMVYLQKENIIDESGMPKERFSAEFPKEGPSILRIQQVVRGDSAAYFCASSAGTGGDEQFFGPGTRLTVL.

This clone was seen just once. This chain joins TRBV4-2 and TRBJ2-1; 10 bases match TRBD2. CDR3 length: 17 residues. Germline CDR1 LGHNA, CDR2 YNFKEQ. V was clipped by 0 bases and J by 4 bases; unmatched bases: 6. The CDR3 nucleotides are TGTGCCAGCAGCCAAGATCTTGTGACTAGCGGGTACAATGAGCAGTTCTTC. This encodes CASSQDLVTSGYNEQFF.

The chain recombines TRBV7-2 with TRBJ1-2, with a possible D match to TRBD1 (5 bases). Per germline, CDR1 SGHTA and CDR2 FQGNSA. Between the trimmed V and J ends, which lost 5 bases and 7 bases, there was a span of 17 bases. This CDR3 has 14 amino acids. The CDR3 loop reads CASSQWGLGSGYTF. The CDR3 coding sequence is TGTGCCAGCAGCCAATGGGGGTTGGGAAGTGGCTACACCTTC.

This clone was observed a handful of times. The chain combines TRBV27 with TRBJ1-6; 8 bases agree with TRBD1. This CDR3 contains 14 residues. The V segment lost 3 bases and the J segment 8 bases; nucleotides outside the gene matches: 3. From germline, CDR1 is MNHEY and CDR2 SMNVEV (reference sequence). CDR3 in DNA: TGTGCCAGCAGTTTCGACAGGGGATATTCACCCCTCCACTTT. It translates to CASSFDRGYSPLHF.

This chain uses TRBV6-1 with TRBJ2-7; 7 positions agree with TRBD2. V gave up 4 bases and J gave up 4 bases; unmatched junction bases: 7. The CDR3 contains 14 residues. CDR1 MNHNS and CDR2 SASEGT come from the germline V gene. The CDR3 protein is CASSAAGGGYEQYF. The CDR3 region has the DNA TGTGCCAGCAGTGCGGCCGGGGGAGGGTACGAGCAGTACTTC.

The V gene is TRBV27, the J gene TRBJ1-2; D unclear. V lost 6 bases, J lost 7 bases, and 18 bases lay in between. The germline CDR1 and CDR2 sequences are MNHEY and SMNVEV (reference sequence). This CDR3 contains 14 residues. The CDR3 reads CASSLIGSKGGYTF. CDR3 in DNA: TGTGCCAGCAGCCTCATCGGGTCGAAAGGTGGCTACACCTTC.

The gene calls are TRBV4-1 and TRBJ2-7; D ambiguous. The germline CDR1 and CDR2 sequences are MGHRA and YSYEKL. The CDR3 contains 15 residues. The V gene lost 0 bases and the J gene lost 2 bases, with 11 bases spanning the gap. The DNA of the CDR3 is TGCGCCAGCAGCCAAGATAGCCCCGGGCCCTACGAGCAGTACTTC. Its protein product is CASSQDSPGPYEQYF.

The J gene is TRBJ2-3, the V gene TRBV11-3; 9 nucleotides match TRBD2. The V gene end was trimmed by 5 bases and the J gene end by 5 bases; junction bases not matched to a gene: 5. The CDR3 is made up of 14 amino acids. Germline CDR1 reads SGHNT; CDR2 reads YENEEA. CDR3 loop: CASSPLTSGDTQYF. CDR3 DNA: TGTGCCAGCAGCCCACTGACTAGCGGAGATACGCAGTATTTT.

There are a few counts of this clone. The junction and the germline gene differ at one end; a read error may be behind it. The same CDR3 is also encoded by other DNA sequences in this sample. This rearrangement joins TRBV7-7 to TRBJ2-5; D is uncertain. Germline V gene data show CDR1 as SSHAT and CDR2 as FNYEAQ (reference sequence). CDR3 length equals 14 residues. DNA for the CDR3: TGTGCTAGCAGCTTAGCAGGCGTCCAAGAGACCCAGTACTTC. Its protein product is CASSLAGVQETQYF.

The CDR3 coding sequence is TGTGCCTGGAGTTTCACATGGAACACTGAAGCTTTCTTT. The encoded protein is CAWSFTWNTEAFF. V gene TRBV30 combines with J gene TRBJ1-1; D gene unclear. Per the germline V gene, CDR1 is GTSNPN and CDR2 is SVGIG (reference sequence). The ends were cut back, 2 bases at V and 1 base at J, with 8 bases in the middle. This CDR3 contains 13 residues.

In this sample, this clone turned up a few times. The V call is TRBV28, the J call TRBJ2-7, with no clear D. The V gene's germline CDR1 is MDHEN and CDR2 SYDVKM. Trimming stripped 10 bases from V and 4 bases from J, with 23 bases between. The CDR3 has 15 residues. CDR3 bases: TGTGCCACCTACCGCTTCGTACAGAGGATTTACGAGCAGTACTTC. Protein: CATYRFVQRIYEQYF.

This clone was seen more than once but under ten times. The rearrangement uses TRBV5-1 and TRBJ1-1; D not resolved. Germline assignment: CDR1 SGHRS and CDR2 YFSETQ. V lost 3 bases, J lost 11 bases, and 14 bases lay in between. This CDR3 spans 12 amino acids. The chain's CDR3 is CASSSGYGNAFF. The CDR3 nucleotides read TGCGCCAGCAGCTCTGGGTACGGGAACGCTTTCTTT.

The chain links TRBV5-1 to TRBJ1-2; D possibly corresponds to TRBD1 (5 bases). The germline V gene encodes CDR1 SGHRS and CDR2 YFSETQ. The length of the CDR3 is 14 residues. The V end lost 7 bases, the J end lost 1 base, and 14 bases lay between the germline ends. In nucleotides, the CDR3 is TGCGCCAGCCACTTAAGGGACGGTAACTATGGCTACACCTTC. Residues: CASHLRDGNYGYTF.